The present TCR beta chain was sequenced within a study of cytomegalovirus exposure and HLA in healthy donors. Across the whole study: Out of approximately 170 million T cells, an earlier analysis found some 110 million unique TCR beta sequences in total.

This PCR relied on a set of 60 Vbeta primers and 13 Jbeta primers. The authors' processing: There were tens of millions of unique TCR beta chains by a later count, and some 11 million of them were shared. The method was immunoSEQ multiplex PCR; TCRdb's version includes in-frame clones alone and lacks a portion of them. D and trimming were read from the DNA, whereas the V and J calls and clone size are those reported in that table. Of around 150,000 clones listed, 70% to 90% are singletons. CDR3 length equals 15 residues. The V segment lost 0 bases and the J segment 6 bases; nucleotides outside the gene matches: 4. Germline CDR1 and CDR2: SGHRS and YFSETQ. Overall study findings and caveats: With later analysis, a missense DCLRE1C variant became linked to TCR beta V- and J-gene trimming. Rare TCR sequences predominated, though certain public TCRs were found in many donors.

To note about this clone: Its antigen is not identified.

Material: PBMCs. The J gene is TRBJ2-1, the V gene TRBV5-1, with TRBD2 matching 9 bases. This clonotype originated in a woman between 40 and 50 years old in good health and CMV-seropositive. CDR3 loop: CASSLVAGGGNEQFF. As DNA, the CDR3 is TGCGCCAGCAGCTTGGTGGCGGGGGGGGGCAATGAGCAGTTCTTC.